Below, one T cell receptor beta chain is given with its context. What this receptor recognizes is not known. No base quality information exists; no much larger clone differs at one position. This entry comes from a study of T cell changes during pregnancy in multiple sclerosis (dated by TCRdb to between 2018 and 2020). Regarding the study in general: The study examined how the T cell repertoire changed over the course of pregnancy in women with multiple sclerosis.

Library method: the immunoSEQ multiplex PCR assay. As stored in TCRdb, this immuneACCESS dataset retains in-frame rearrangements with V and J assigned. A fraction of the clones does not appear; measured against another copy, unresolved V genes explain less than half of the discrepancy, and the remainder lacks a known reason. The sample has about 100,000 clones on record, around 92% of them singletons. 0.78% of the sample is held by the ten biggest clonotypes. Measured from the cysteine to the phenylalanine, the CDR3 is 14 residues long. Kept here is only the CDR3 DNA, which spans 42 bases and is read in frame from base 1. V gives up 2 bases and J gives up 0 bases, and the segment between their germline ends measures 5 bases. CDR1 and CDR2 (SGHVS, FQNEAQ) derive from the germline V gene.

This chain is built from TRBV7-8 and TRBJ1-3; the D gene assignment is ambiguous. Sample: peripheral blood, taken in the third trimester of pregnancy. This TCR derives from a female donor in good health, enrolled as a control in a pregnancy study. The CDR3 in this case is CASSLSVSGNTIYF. The DNA sequence is TGTGCCAGCAGCTTATCTGTCTCTGGAAACACCATATATTTT.